The 6 T cell receptor beta chains below all came from one sample that was sequenced in a study of T-cell reconstitution after alpha-beta-depleted transplantation in children. Unique molecular identifiers were incorporated during preparation of the TCRbeta library. In TCRdb, the PCR reads were re-called with MiXCR into one record per CDR3 protein. The sample lists hundreds of thousands of distinct CDR3 sequences, over 10% occurring once. The input for sequencing was PBMCs, mostly from graft donor cells, taken 360 days after TCRalphabeta/CD19-depleted stem cell transplant. The receptor set was obtained from a male patient under 18 who had a stem cell transplant for acute myeloid leukemia, so the T cells may come from the graft donor.

This clonotype was found a few times. The CDR3 spells CASSAPRVNSYEQYF. As DNA, the CDR3 is TGTGCCAGCAGTGCCCCGAGGGTTAACTCCTACGAGCAGTACTTC. This chain uses TRBV25-1 with TRBJ2-7; tentatively, D is TRBD2 (5 bases). The CDR3 covers 15 residues. The germline gives CDR1 MGHDK, CDR2 SYGVNS. V dropped 4 bases and J dropped 0 bases, with 13 bases sitting between them.

This clonotype was seen more than once but under ten times. A read error may account for a junction end that differs from germline. The chain links TRBV7-2 to TRBJ2-1, with 14 bases fitting TRBD2. The CDR3 is 14 residues long. Per germline, CDR1 SGHTA and CDR2 FQGNSA. This CDR3 reads CASSLDTGLAGVVF. CDR3 sequence (DNA): TGTGCCAGCAGCTTAGATACGGGACTAGCGGGAGTAGTCTTC.

This clonotype was counted between two and nine times. This rearrangement joins TRBV29-1 to TRBJ1-2; no reliable D call. V gave up 4 bases and J gave up 5 bases, with 20 bases separating them. Per the germline V gene, CDR1 is SQVTM and CDR2 is ANQGSEA. The length of the CDR3 is 15 residues. The CDR3 sequence is CSVGALAVLPYGYTF. The CDR3 nucleotides are TGCAGCGTTGGTGCACTGGCAGTACTCCCTTATGGCTACACCTTC.

The chain carries TRBV2 and TRBJ2-7; D call uncertain. V shed 8 bases and J shed 0 bases, with 17 bases lying between them. The CDR3 has 15 amino acids. Germline lookup yields CDR1 SNHLY and CDR2 FYNNEI. CDR3 in amino acids: CASARTGADSYEQYF. The DNA for the CDR3 is TGTGCCAGCGCCAGGACGGGCGCCGACTCCTACGAGCAGTACTTC.

This chain uses TRBV14 with TRBJ1-4, with 9 bases fitting TRBD1. Germline V gene sequence: CDR1 SGHDN, CDR2 FVKESK. The length of the CDR3 is 16 residues. Germline trimming cut 1 base from V and 4 bases from J; bases unmatched to any gene: 4. The CDR3 DNA reads as TGTGCCAGCAGCCAAGGATGGACAGGGGTTAATGAAAAACTGTTTTTT. Encoded protein: CASSQGWTGVNEKLFF.

This clonotype has a count of ten or more. The chain has TRBV29-1 and TRBJ2-3, with 9 positions matching TRBD2. Germline V CDR1 and CDR2: SQVTM, ANQGSEA. The J segment lost 2 bases and the V segment lost 0 bases, leaving 12 bases of the junction unmatched. The CDR3 is made up of 18 amino acids. The CDR3 DNA sequence: TGCAGCGTTGAAGATTTCTCTTTTAGCGGGAGACCCACAGATACGCAGTATTTT. Translation: CSVEDFSFSGRPTDTQYF.